The source of this TCR beta chain is a study of shared clonotypes between healthy human individuals. About this clone itself: Its antigen is not known.

Trimming pared 5 bases from V and 9 bases from J, leaving 9 bases between. The CDR3 covers 11 residues. CDR1 SGHRS and CDR2 YFSETQ come from the germline V gene. All donors were Caucasian adults living in Nashville, Tennessee. Spread over ten immunoSEQ deep assay plates, unsorted PBMC DNA underwent sequencing. Generated by immunoSEQ multiplex PCR, the TCRdb table keeps only in-frame clones and is missing some. The data show fewer than 700,000 clones, around 77% seen once. Study-wide results and limits: It was expected that sequencing depth would affect clonotype sharing among donors. Genetic and exposure-history diversity was limited by the few donors.

Sequenced sample: PBMCs. The TCR was taken from a woman aged 40-49 years in good health. Some clones in this sample may be carry-over from other donors' samples. This sequence joins TRBV5-1 and TRBJ2-1, with D maybe TRBD2 (5 bases). The CDR3 coding sequence is TGCGCCAGCAGATCCGAGGGTGAGCAGTTCTTC. Protein: CASRSEGEQFF.